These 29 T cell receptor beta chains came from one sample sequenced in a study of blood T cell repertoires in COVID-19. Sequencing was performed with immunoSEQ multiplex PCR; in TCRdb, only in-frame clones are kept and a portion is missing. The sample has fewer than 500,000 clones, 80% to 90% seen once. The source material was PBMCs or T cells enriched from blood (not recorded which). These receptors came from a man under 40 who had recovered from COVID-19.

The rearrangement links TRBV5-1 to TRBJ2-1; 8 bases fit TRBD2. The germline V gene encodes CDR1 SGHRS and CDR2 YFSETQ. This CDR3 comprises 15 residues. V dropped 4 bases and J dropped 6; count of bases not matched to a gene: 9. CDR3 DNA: TGCGCCAGCAGCCGAACTAGCGGAGGGGCCAATGAGCAGTTCTTC. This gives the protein CASSRTSGGANEQFF.

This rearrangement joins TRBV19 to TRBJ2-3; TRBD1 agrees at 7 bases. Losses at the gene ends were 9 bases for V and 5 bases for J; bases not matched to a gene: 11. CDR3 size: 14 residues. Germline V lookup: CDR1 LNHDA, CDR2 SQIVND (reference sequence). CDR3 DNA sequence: TGTGCCAGCAAGAAACAGGGGCTCGGAGATACGCAGTATTTT. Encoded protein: CASKKQGLGDTQYF.

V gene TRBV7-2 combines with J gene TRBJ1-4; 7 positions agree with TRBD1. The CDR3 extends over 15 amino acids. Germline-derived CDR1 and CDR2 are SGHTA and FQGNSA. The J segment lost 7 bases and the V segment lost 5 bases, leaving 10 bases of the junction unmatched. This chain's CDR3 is CASSHTTGSVEKLFF. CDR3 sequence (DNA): TGTGCCAGCAGCCATACGACAGGGTCGGTTGAAAAACTGTTTTTT.

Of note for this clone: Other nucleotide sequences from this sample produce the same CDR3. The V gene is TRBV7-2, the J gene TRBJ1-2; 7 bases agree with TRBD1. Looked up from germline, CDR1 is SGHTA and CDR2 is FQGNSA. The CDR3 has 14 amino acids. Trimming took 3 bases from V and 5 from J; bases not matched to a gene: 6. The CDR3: CASSLGQGVYGYTF. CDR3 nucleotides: TGTGCCAGCAGCTTGGGCCAGGGGGTTTATGGCTACACCTTC.

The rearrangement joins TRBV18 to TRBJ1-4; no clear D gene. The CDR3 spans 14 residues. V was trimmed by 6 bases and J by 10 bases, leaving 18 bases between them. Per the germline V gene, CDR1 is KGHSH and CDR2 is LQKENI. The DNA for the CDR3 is TGTGCCAGCTCCCCCGACCGCCAAGCGGGAAAACTGTTTTTT. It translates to CASSPDRQAGKLFF. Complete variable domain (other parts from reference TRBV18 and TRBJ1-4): NAGVMQNPRHLVRRRGQEARLRCSPMKGHSHVYWYRQLPEEGLKFMVYLQKENIIDESGMPKERFSAEFPKEGPSILRIQQVVRGDSAAYFCASSPDRQAGKLFFGSGTQLSVL.

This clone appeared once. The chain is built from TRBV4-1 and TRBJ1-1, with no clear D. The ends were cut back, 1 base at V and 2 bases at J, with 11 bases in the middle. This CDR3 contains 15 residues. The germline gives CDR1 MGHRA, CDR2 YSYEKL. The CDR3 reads CASSQVLAENTEAFF. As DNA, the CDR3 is TGCGCCAGCAGCCAAGTATTAGCAGAAAACACTGAAGCTTTCTTT.

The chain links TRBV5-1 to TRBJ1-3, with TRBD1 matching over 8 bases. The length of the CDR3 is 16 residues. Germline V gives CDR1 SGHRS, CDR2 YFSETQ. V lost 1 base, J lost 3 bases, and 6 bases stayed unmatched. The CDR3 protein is CASSLTGGLGGNTIYF. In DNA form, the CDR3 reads TGCGCCAGCAGCTTGACAGGGGGTTTAGGTGGAAACACCATATATTTT.

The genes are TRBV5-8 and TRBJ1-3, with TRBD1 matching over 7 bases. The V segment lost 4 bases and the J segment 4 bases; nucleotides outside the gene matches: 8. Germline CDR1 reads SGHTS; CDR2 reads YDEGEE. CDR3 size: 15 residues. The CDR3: CASSLGQPYGNTIYF. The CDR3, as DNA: TGTGCCAGCAGCCTGGGACAGCCATACGGAAACACCATATATTTT.

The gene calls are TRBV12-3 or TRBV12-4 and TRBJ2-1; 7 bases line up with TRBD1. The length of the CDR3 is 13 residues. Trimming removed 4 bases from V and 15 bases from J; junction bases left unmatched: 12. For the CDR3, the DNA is TGTGCCAGCAGTTCCGGATATGAACAGGGGACGTTCTTC. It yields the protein CASSSGYEQGTFF.

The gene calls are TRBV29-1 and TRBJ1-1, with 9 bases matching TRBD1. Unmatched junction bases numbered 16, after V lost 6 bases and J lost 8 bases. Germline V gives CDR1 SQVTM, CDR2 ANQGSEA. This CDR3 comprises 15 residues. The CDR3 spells CSVIPIQGANSEAFF. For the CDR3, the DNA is TGCAGCGTCATACCAATACAGGGGGCGAACTCCGAAGCTTTCTTT.

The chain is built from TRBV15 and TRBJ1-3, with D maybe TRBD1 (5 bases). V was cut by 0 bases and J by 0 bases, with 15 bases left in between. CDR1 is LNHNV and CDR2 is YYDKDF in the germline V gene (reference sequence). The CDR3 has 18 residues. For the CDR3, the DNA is TGTGCCACCAGCAGAGATGGGGCACGTTACCTCTCTGGAAACACCATATATTTT. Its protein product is CATSRDGARYLSGNTIYF.

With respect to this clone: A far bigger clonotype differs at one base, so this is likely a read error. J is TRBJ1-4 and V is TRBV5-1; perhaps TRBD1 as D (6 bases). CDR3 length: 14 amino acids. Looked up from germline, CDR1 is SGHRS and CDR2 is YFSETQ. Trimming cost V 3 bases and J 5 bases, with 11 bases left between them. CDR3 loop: CASSSGQTNEKLFF. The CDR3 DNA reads TGCGCCAGCAGCTCAGGACAGACGAATGAAAAACTGTTTTTT.

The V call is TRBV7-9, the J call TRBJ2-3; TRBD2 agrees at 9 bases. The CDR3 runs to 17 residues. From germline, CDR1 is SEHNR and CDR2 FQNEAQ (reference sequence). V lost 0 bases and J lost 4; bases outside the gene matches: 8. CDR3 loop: CASSLASGGGAADTQYF. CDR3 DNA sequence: TGTGCCAGCAGCTTAGCGTCGGGCGGGGGGGCCGCAGATACGCAGTATTTT.

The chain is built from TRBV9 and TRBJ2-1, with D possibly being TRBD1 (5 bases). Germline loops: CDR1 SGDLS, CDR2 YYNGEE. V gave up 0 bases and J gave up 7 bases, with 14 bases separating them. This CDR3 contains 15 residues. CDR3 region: CASSVEGRGANEQFF. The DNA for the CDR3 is TGTGCCAGCAGCGTAGAAGGAAGGGGCGCGAATGAGCAGTTCTTC. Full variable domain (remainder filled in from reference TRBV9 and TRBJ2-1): DSGVTQTPKHLITATGQRVTLRCSPRSGDLSVYWYQQSLDQGLQFLIQYYNGEERAKGNILERFSAQQFPDLHSELNLSSLELGDSALYFCASSVEGRGANEQFFGPGTRLTVL.

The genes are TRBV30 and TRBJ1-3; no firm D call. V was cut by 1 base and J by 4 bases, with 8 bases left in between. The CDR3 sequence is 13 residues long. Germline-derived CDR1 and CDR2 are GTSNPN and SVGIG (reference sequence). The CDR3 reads CAWSGTIGNTIYF. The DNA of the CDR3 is TGTGCCTGGAGTGGAACAATCGGAAACACCATATATTTT.

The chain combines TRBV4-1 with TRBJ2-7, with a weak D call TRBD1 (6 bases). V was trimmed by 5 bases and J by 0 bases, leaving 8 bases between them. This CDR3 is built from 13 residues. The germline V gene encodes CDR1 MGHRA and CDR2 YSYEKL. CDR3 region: CASSLDSSYEQYF. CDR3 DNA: TGCGCCAGCAGCTTGGACAGCTCCTACGAGCAGTACTTC.

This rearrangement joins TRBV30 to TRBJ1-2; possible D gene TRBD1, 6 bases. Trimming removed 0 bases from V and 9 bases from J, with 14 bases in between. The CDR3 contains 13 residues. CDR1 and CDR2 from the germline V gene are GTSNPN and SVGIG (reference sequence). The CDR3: CAWSVQGFDRYTF. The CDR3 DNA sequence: TGTGCCTGGAGTGTACAGGGTTTTGATCGCTACACCTTC. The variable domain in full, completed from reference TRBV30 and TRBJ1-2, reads SQTIHQWPATLVQPVGSPLSLECTVEGTSNPNLYWYRQAAGRGLQLLFYSVGIGQISSEVPQNLSASRPQDRQFILSSKKLLLSDSGFYLCAWSVQGFDRYTFGSGTRLTVV.

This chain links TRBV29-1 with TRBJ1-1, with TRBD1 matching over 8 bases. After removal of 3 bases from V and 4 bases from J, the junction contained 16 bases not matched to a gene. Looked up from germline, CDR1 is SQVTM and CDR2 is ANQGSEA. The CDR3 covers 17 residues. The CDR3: CSVDFRALTGQATEAFF. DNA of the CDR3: TGCAGCGTTGATTTTAGGGCGTTGACGGGACAGGCCACTGAAGCTTTCTTT.

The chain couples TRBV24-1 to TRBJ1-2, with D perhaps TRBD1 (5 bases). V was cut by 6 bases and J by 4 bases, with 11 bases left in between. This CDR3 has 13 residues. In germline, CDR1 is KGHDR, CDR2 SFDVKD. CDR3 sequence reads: CATSPGGGYGYTF. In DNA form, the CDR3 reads TGTGCCACCAGTCCCGGGGGGGGCTATGGCTACACCTTC.

The CDR3 coding sequence is TGTGCCAGCAGTGAGTCCCGGGTGAATCAGCCCCAGCATTTT. Encoded protein: CASSESRVNQPQHF. V is TRBV6-1 and J is TRBJ1-5, with unresolved D. V lost 3 bases to trimming and J lost 4 bases, with 10 bases between them. CDR1 and CDR2 from the germline V gene are MNHNS and SASEGT. The CDR3 is 14 amino acids.

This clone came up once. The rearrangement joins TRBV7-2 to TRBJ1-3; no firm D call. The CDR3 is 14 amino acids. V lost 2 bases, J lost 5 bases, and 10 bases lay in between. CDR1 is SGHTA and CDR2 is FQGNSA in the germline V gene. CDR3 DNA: TGTGCCAGCAGCTTACGGGGAGGTCGAAACACCATATATTTT. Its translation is CASSLRGGRNTIYF.

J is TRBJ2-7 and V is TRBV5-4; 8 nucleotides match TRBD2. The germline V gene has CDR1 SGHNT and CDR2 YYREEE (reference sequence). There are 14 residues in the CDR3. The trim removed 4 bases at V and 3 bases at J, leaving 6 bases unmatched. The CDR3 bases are TGTGCCAGCAGCGAGCCGGGACTAGACTACGAGCAGTACTTC. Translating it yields CASSEPGLDYEQYF. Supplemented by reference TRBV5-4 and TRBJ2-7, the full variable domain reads ETGVTQSPTHLIKTRGQQVTLRCSSQSGHNTVSWYQQALGQGPQFIFQYYREEENGRGNFPPRFSGLQFPNYSSELNVNALELDDSALYLCASSEPGLDYEQYFGPGTRLTVT.

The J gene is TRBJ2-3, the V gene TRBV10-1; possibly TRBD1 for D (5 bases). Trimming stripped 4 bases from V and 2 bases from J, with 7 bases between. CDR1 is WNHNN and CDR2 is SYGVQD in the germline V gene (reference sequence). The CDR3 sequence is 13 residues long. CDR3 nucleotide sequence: TGCGCCAGCAGTGGACAGACCACAGATACGCAGTATTTT. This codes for CASSGQTTDTQYF.

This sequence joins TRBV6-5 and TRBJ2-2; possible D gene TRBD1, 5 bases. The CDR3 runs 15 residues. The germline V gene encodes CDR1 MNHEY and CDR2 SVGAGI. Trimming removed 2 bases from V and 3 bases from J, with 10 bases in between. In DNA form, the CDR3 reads TGTGCCAGCAGTTACAGGGGCATAGACACCGGGGAGCTGTTTTTT. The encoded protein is CASSYRGIDTGELFF.

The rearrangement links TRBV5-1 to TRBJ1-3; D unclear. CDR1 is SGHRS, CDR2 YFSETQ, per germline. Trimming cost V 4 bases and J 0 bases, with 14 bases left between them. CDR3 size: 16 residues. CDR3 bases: TGCGCCAGCAGCCCTTCGGGGTTAGCCTCTGGAAACACCATATATTTT. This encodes CASSPSGLASGNTIYF.

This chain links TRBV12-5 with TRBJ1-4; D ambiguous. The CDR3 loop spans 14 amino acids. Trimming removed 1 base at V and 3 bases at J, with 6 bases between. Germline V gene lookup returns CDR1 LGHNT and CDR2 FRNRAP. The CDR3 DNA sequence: TGTGCTAGTGGTTTGGGGGCATCTAATGAAAAACTGTTTTTT. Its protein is CASGLGASNEKLFF. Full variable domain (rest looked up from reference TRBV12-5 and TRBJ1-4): DARVTQTPRHKVTEMGQEVTMRCQPILGHNTVFWYRQTMMQGLELLAYFRNRAPLDDSGMPKDRFSAEMPDATLATLKIQPSEPRDSAVYFCASGLGASNEKLFFGSGTQLSVL.

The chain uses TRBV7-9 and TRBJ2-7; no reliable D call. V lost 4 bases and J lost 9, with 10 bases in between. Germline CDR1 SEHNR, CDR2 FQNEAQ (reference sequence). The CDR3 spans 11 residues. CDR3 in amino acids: CASSSQVVQYF. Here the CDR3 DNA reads TGTGCCAGCAGCTCTCAAGTAGTGCAGTACTTC.

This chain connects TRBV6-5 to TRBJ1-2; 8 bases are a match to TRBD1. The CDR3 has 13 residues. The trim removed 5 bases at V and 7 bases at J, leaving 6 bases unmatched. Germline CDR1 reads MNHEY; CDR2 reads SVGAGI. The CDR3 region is CASSPGGVGGYTF. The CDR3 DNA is TGTGCCAGCAGTCCAGGGGGCGTAGGTGGCTACACCTTC.

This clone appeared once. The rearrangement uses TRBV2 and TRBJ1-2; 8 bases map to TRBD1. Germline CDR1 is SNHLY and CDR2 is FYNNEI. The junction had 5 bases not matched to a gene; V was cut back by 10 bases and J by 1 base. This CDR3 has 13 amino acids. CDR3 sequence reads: CATGTGLNYGYTF. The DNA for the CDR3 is TGTGCCACCGGGACAGGCCTTAACTATGGCTACACCTTC.